The clone carrying this T cell receptor (beta chain) was seen only a few times. Its matching antigen is unknown. TCRdb re-analysed the reads in MiXCR, keeping a single row per CDR3 protein. The table records about 830,000 distinct CDR3 sequences, 30% to 35% of them present only once. The data derive from a study of T cell repertoires in cytomegalovirus infection. Germline CDR1 and CDR2: MNHEY and SVGEGT. The ends were cut back, 5 bases at V and 6 bases at J, with 12 bases in the middle. The CDR3 length is 13 residues. Here the sequenced sample was cultured CD8+ T cells from PBMCs, taken from culture after CMV antigen stimulation. This clonotype was sampled from a human donor in good health (CMV status not recorded). Some clones in this sample may be carry-over from other donors' samples. This sequence joins TRBV6-2 or TRBV6-3 and TRBJ2-3, with a weak D call TRBD1 (5 bases). The CDR3 spells CASSGAAGDTQYF. Written as DNA, the CDR3 is TGTGCCAGCAGTGGGGCCGCCGGGGATACGCAGTATTTT.